Listed below are T cell receptor beta chains from one sample, sequenced in a study of immune evolution from preneoplasia to lung adenocarcinoma. Profiling relied on immunoSEQ multiplex PCR, and the TCRdb table lists in-frame clones only, not all of them. The table shows around 41,000 clones, with more than 60% occurring only once. Sequenced material: FFPE invasive lung adenocarcinoma tissue. Every receptor here comes from a person in their sixties with lung adenocarcinoma. CDR3s include the opening cysteine and the closing phenylalanine or tryptophan. D genes are given only for firm matches. The size field is filled for only some rows; it gives once, few, many or a size class.

j_call clone_size d_call v_call cdr3_aa cdr3_nt
TRBJ2-7 once NA TRBV11-2 CASSLDGTGYEQYF TGTGCCAGCAGCTTAGATGGAACGGGTTACGAGCAGTACTTC
TRBJ1-5 once NA TRBV5-8 CASSPGTLGGNQPQHF TGTGCCAGCAGCCCCGGGACTCTGGGAGGAAATCAGCCCCAGCATTTT
TRBJ1-5 NA NA TRBV7-3 CASSLLRGQPQHF TGTGCCAGCAGCTTACTCAGGGGACAGCCCCAGCATTTT
TRBJ1-1 few NA TRBV2 CASRLGAEAFF TGTGCCAGCAGACTAGGGGCTGAAGCTTTCTTT
TRBJ2-1 NA TRBD2 TRBV10-3 CAISGRGDEQFF TGTGCCATAAGCGGGAGGGGAGATGAGCAGTTCTTC
TRBJ2-6 NA TRBD1 TRBV5-1 CASSFDGTGVSFGANVLTF TGCGCCAGCAGCTTTGATGGGACAGGCGTCTCATTTGGGGCCAACGTCCTGACTTTC
TRBJ2-1 NA TRBD1 TRBV7-9 CASTRQGPYNEQFF TGTGCCAGCACCCGACAGGGGCCCTACAATGAGCAGTTCTTC
TRBJ1-3 NA NA TRBV25-1 CASTTGGNTIYF TGTGCCAGCACAACCGGGGGCAACACCATATATTTT
TRBJ2-3 few TRBD2 TRBV5-1 CASRKSSRGRADTQYF TGCGCCAGCAGAAAATCATCGCGGGGGAGGGCAGATACGCAGTATTTT
TRBJ2-1 NA NA TRBV9 CASSVGVTSNEQFF TGTGCCAGCAGCGTAGGAGTGACCTCCAATGAGCAGTTCTTC
TRBJ2-1 NA NA TRBV5-4 CASSRPGNEQFF TGTGCCAGCAGCCGCCCAGGCAATGAGCAGTTCTTC
TRBJ1-2 NA NA TRBV6-5 CASSSATANYGYTF TGTGCCAGCAGTTCTGCCACCGCTAACTATGGCTACACCTTC
TRBJ1-1 NA NA TRBV25-1 CASSEGGGSAEAFF TGTGCCAGCAGTGAAGGGGGGGGAAGTGCTGAAGCTTTCTTT
TRBJ2-5 NA NA TRBV21-1 CASSLGTGNGETQYF TGTGCCAGCAGTCTGGGGACAGGGAATGGGGAGACCCAGTACTTC
TRBJ2-2 few NA TRBV30 CAWSVWGTGELFF TGTGCCTGGAGTGTATGGGGGACCGGGGAGCTGTTTTTT
TRBJ2-3 NA TRBD2 TRBV9 CASSVGGGGRAVTDTQYF TGTGCCAGCAGCGTAGGTGGGGGCGGGAGGGCCGTCACAGATACGCAGTATTTT
TRBJ1-2 few NA TRBV15 CATSSPAGELERNGYTF TGTGCCACCAGCAGTCCCGCGGGGGAACTAGAAAGAAATGGCTACACCTTC
TRBJ2-7 NA NA TRBV7-2 CASSLKGGGQDAYEQYF TGTGCCAGCAGCTTAAAAGGGGGGGGACAGGACGCCTACGAGCAGTACTTC
TRBJ2-1 NA NA TRBV9 CASSVAGETYNEQFF TGTGCCAGCAGCGTAGCGGGAGAAACCTACAATGAGCAGTTCTTC
TRBJ2-3 few TRBD1 TRBV6-5 CASSYDRGRGDTQYF TGTGCCAGCAGTTACGACAGGGGCCGGGGAGATACGCAGTATTTT
TRBJ1-4 NA NA TRBV16 CASSQQALQNEKLFF TGTGCCAGCAGCCAACAGGCCTTACAGAATGAAAAACTGTTTTTT
TRBJ2-7 NA TRBD2 TRBV4-1 CASSQEAGFGREQYF TGCGCCAGCAGCCAAGAAGCGGGATTTGGACGGGAGCAGTACTTC
TRBJ2-6 NA NA TRBV27 CASTSSGANVLTF TGTGCCAGCACCTCCTCTGGGGCCAACGTCCTGACTTTC
TRBJ1-5 NA NA TRBV9 CASSAGTDSNQPQHF TGTGCCAGCAGTGCAGGGACGGATAGCAATCAGCCCCAGCATTTT
TRBJ2-7 NA NA TRBV13 CASSPPLGEQYF TGTGCCAGCAGCCCCCCACTAGGCGAGCAGTACTTC
TRBJ2-7 medium-sized TRBD1 TRBV6-6 CASSDGQGAREQYF TGTGCCAGCAGCGATGGGCAGGGGGCGCGGGAGCAGTACTTC
TRBJ2-5 NA NA TRBV7-2 CASSPRGGLGETQYF TGTGCCAGCAGCCCTCGGGGTGGACTCGGTGAGACCCAGTACTTC
TRBJ1-3 NA TRBD1 TRBV5-6 CASSPRTGALGGNTIYF TGTGCCAGCAGCCCAAGGACAGGGGCATTGGGAGGAAACACCATATATTTT
TRBJ1-3 few NA TRBV9 CASSSSEGFPSGNTIYF TGTGCCAGCAGCTCATCGGAAGGCTTTCCCTCTGGAAACACCATATATTTT
TRBJ2-3 NA NA TRBV9 CASSVFQEDTQYF TGTGCCAGCAGCGTATTCCAGGAAGATACGCAGTATTTT
TRBJ1-4 NA TRBD1 TRBV27 CASSRDRSSTNEKLFF TGTGCCAGCAGTCGGGACAGGAGTTCAACTAATGAAAAACTGTTTTTT
TRBJ2-5 NA TRBD2 TRBV28 CATRGGGTKAQYF TGTGCCACCCGGGGGGGCGGGACCAAGGCCCAGTACTTC
TRBJ1-5 NA NA TRBV13 CASSRRDSNQPQHF TGTGCCAGCAGCAGACGGGACAGCAATCAGCCCCAGCATTTT
TRBJ1-5 NA TRBD1 TRBV28 CASSLDREGSNQPQHF TGTGCCAGCAGTTTAGACAGGGAGGGTAGCAATCAGCCCCAGCATTTT
TRBJ2-2 few NA TRBV7-3 CASSFGTPNTGELFF TGTGCCAGCAGCTTCGGGACACCGAACACCGGGGAGCTGTTTTTT